The entry that follows covers one TCR beta chain sequence. This clonotype was detected only a few times. The clone's antigen remains unknown. No clone much larger than this one lies a single base away; base qualities are absent. Receptor libraries were prepared by 5' RACE. Sequencer: Illumina HiSeq 2000. Template switching introduced a universal primer binding site; the final cDNA contained a unique molecular identifier, enabling accurate counting of TCR cDNA molecules. First-strand cDNA for TCR alpha and beta chains was synthesized from specific primers in the conserved constant-segment region. To control for contamination, each cDNA library was double barcoded with a SMART-Mk sample barcode plus Illumina barcodes. TruSeq adapter sequences, together with Illumina sample barcodes, were added in two successive PCR steps. TCR alpha and beta cDNA libraries were sequenced on the Illumina HiSeq platform with custom primers. The study's processing was this. Unique molecular identifiers were extracted from raw reads with MiGEC, and CDR3 positions were determined with MiXCR. For each individual, recombination models were inferred using an EM algorithm with the repgenHMM and IGoR tools. Shared clonotype analysis was performed with the tcR package in R, normalizing sharing by the product of cloneset sizes. To study raw recombination free of thymic and clonal selection effects, out-of-frame nonproductive sequences were analyzed. TCRdb handled the public reads itself, with Q25 trimming in fastp and clone calling in MiXCR, and kept productive beta chains. Rows matching on CDR3 protein sequence are summarized as one entry with the most common DNA and genes. TCRdb's processing, not the study's, gives the V and J calls here. Counted in this sample were more than 400,000 distinct CDR3 sequences; around 15% of them appeared once. Around 0.4% of the sample rests with the top ten.

This sample was taken from a study of identical twins (dated by TCRdb to between 2015 and 2016). About the full investigation: TCR alpha and beta repertoires from monozygotic twins, unrelated adults of various ages and cord blood were deep-sequenced to test whether fetal clonotypes persist. To rule out contamination, the twin experiments were replicated at different times with different library preparation protocols. Overall results and qualifications from the work: In monozygotic twins, out-of-frame TCR alpha sharing was systematically underestimated by recombination models, although the models agreed with sharing between unrelated individuals. Abundant cord blood beta clonotypes carried fewer insertions; young adult naive repertoires showed a weaker similar trend, while memory repertoires showed none. Because the same donors could not be followed over many years, the conclusions relied on cross-sectional statistical analysis. In beta out-of-frame sequences, excess twin sharing was weaker, because having fewer shared sequences lowered the signal-to-noise ratio. Invariant T cells such as MAIT and iNKT could partly confound zero-insertion analyses, although diverse VJ usage argued against such confounding for most clonotypes. Out-of-frame TCR alpha sequences shared between twins showed an excess of low generation-probability sequences compared with coincidental sharing between unrelated individuals.

Every donor in the study was a healthy Caucasian. The twin cohort consisted of three pairs of female monozygotic twins, all aged roughly 18 to 30 years. CD4+ and CD8+ T cell populations were isolated with positive isolation kits from Invitrogen. CDR1 and CDR2 were assigned from the germline V gene as MGHRA and YSYEKL. The CDR3 starts with the cysteine, ends with the phenylalanine, and has 17 residues. CDR3 DNA only is kept here, 51 bases in frame from base 1. The junction carries 12 bases between V and J, which are trimmed by 0 bases and 3 bases respectively. These data were also filed under a second study, of yellow fever vaccine responses in identical twins. As that second paper reports: The T cell response to vaccination in identical twins was reported by the authors to appear partly convergent and partly personalized. In the study, vaccine-responding T cell clones were precisely tracked in identical twins.

This receptor was taken from a woman younger than 30 in good health. The chain uses TRBV4-1 and TRBJ1-6, with the D gene not confidently named. Sequenced: CD4+ T cells sorted from blood. The CDR3 reads as follows: CASSQDSGRNYNSPLHF. The bases are TGCGCCAGCAGCCAAGACTCAGGACGGAACTATAATTCACCCCTCCACTTT.